These 17 T cell receptor beta chains were sequenced from one sample in a study of T cells in narcolepsy. Sequencing was performed with immunoSEQ multiplex PCR; in TCRdb, only in-frame clones are kept and a portion is missing. The data show about 30,000 clones, with around 83% seen just once and roughly 0.68% held by the top ten. Sequenced: memory (CD45RA-) CD4+ T cells from blood. The receptors stem from a human donor in good health.

Note on this clone: A junction boundary mismatches the germline segment, possibly from a read error. The chain is built from TRBV29-1 and TRBJ2-1; D not certain. The CDR3 extends over 9 amino acids. Germline CDR1 SQVTM, CDR2 ANQGSEA. CDR3: CSVPIEPFF. In DNA form, the CDR3 reads TGCAGCGTGCCGATAGAGCCGTTCTTC.

This chain uses TRBV4-3 with TRBJ1-1; D is ambiguous. The CDR3 consists of 15 residues. The germline V and J ends were trimmed by 0 bases and 4 bases, with 12 bases remaining between them. The germline CDR1 and CDR2 sequences are LGHNA and YSLEER. The CDR3 DNA reads as TGCGCCAGCAGCCAAGAGTATACAGATCCCACTGAAGCTTTCTTT. Its protein is CASSQEYTDPTEAFF.

This rearrangement joins TRBV7-2 to TRBJ1-4, with 11 bases fitting TRBD1. With 6 bases clipped from V and 8 bases from J, the junction kept 11 bases outside the gene matches. Per germline, CDR1 SGHTA and CDR2 FQGNSA. The length of the CDR3 is 16 residues. The CDR3 is CASSYGQGALREKLFF. DNA for the CDR3: TGTGCCAGCAGTTATGGACAGGGGGCGTTAAGGGAAAAACTGTTTTTT.

This chain connects TRBV28 to TRBJ1-3; D gene uncertain. This CDR3 spans 14 amino acids. Looked up from germline, CDR1 is MDHEN and CDR2 is SYDVKM. The germline V and J ends were trimmed by 6 bases and 0 bases, with 9 bases remaining between them. The CDR3 sequence is CASRHSSSGNTIYF. Here the CDR3 DNA reads TGTGCCAGCAGACACAGTTCCTCTGGAAACACCATATATTTT.

The genes are TRBV18 and TRBJ1-1; 7 bases map to TRBD1. This CDR3 is built from 14 residues. Germline CDR1 reads KGHSH; CDR2 reads LQKENI. V lost 5 bases and J lost 1; bases outside the gene matches: 4. Written as DNA, the CDR3 is TGTGCCAGCTCATCGGACAGGAGGAACACTGAAGCTTTCTTT. Its protein is CASSSDRRNTEAFF.

This rearrangement joins TRBV6-1 to TRBJ2-5, with 9 bases identical to TRBD2. The V gene end was trimmed by 3 bases and the J gene end by 2 bases; junction bases not matched to a gene: 7. The CDR3 is made up of 16 amino acids. From germline, CDR1 is MNHNS and CDR2 SASEGT. The CDR3 DNA reads as TGTGCCAGCAGTGACTTGGGCGGGGGGGCTCAAGAGACCCAGTACTTC. As protein: CASSDLGGGAQETQYF.

The J gene is TRBJ1-3, the V gene TRBV6-1; no reliable D call. The CDR3 consists of 12 residues. Trimming pared 5 bases from V and 4 bases from J, leaving 6 bases between. Germline-derived CDR1 and CDR2 are MNHNS and SASEGT. CDR3 sequence reads: CASSLEGNTIYF. Written as DNA, the CDR3 is TGTGCCAGCAGTCTAGAGGGAAACACCATATATTTT.

The V and J genes are TRBV7-7 and TRBJ1-1; D is uncertain. The ends were cut back, 5 bases at V and 6 bases at J, with 13 bases in the middle. This CDR3 contains 13 residues. Looked up from germline, CDR1 is SSHAT and CDR2 is FNYEAQ (reference sequence). CDR3 sequence: CASSKDITAEAFF. In DNA, the CDR3 is TGTGCCAGCAGCAAAGACATAACGGCTGAAGCTTTCTTT.

The chain is built from TRBV7-2 and TRBJ2-7, with 9 positions matching TRBD2. The CDR3 runs to 18 residues. Germline V lookup: CDR1 SGHTA, CDR2 FQGNSA. V dropped 4 bases and J dropped 2; count of bases not matched to a gene: 15. Here the CDR3 DNA reads TGTGCCAGCAGCTCTTCTACAATAGCGGGGGACGCCCCCTACGAGCAGTACGTC. This sequence encodes CASSSSTIAGDAPYEQYV.

This chain links TRBV10-3 with TRBJ1-5; the D is unclear. CDR1 is ENHRY and CDR2 is SYGVKD in the germline V gene. Trimming left V 2 bases short and J 9 bases short, with 8 bases between. The CDR3 totals 12 residues. CDR3 loop: CAISEGVGPQHF. For the CDR3, the DNA is TGTGCCATCAGTGAGGGGGTAGGGCCCCAGCATTTT.

The V call is TRBV5-6, the J call TRBJ1-6; no definite D call. This CDR3 comprises 15 residues. V was cut by 4 bases and J by 8 bases, with 16 bases left in between. Per germline, CDR1 SGHDT and CDR2 YYEEEE. Here the CDR3 reads CASSVTAEVDSPLHF. For the CDR3, the DNA is TGTGCCAGCAGCGTAACGGCGGAGGTCGATTCACCCCTCCACTTT.

This CDR3 reads CASSQSTGEAYEQYF. The CDR3 region has the DNA TGTGCCAGCAGCCAGTCAACAGGGGAAGCCTACGAGCAGTACTTC. The chain has TRBV5-5 and TRBJ2-7, with 7 bases matching TRBD1. V trimming: 4 bases; J trimming: 2 bases; junction bases outside the gene matches: 9. Germline V CDR1 and CDR2: SGHKS, YYEKEE (reference sequence). The CDR3 consists of 15 residues.

V usage is TRBV5-6 and J usage is TRBJ2-2, with TRBD1 identical over 8 bases. In germline, CDR1 is SGHDT, CDR2 YYEEEE. The CDR3 contains 15 residues. V trimming: 6 bases; J trimming: 6 bases; junction bases outside the gene matches: 10. CDR3 DNA: TGTGCCAGCAACCAGGGGGCGTCTAATTCCGGGGAGCTGTTTTTT. It codes for CASNQGASNSGELFF.

The chain employs TRBV5-6 and TRBJ1-1; D remains ambiguous. The CDR3 covers 12 residues. Germline assignment: CDR1 SGHDT and CDR2 YYEEEE. V lost 4 bases, J lost 6 bases, and 10 bases lay in between. The CDR3: CASSDGRAEAFF. In DNA form, the CDR3 reads TGTGCCAGCAGCGACGGGCGAGCTGAAGCTTTCTTT.

The rearrangement links TRBV28 to TRBJ1-5; 7 bases match TRBD1. CDR1 and CDR2 from the germline V gene are MDHEN and SYDVKM. J lost 6 bases, V lost 3 bases, and 11 bases had no gene match. This CDR3 has 16 amino acids. CDR3 sequence reads: CASSFSTGRGIQPQHF. The CDR3 DNA reads TGTGCCAGCAGTTTCTCGACAGGGAGGGGAATTCAGCCCCAGCATTTT.

V and J are TRBV6-5 and TRBJ1-1; D is perhaps TRBD1 (5 bases). The CDR3 contains 13 residues. Per germline, CDR1 MNHEY and CDR2 SVGAGI. V shed 6 bases and J shed 1 base, with 9 bases lying between them. The CDR3 DNA reads TGTGCCAGCAGGAAGACAGAGAACACTGAAGCTTTCTTT. Amino acid sequence: CASRKTENTEAFF.

The genes are TRBV28 and TRBJ1-2, with a weak D call TRBD1 (5 bases). With 2 bases removed from V and 4 bases from J, the gap between germline ends came to 11 bases. Germline-derived CDR1 and CDR2 are MDHEN and SYDVKM. CDR3 length equals 14 residues. In DNA form, the CDR3 reads TGTGCCAGCAGTTTAGAAGGGGTCTTCTATGGCTACACCTTC. Its protein is CASSLEGVFYGYTF.